A single sample is the source of the 25 T cell receptor beta chains below, sequenced in a study of cytotoxic CD8 clonotypes in ibrutinib-treated CLL. Clones were read by immunoSEQ multiplex PCR, and TCRdb kept only the in-frame ones, dropping some. The sample includes more than 70,000 clones, about 76% of them seen just once. The sample in question was PBMCs, obtained after 12 months of ibrutinib treatment. These receptor sequences come from a human donor with chronic lymphocytic leukemia.

The V and J genes are TRBV19 and TRBJ2-1; 9 positions agree with TRBD1. The length of the CDR3 is 17 residues. V was pared by 7 bases and J by 0 bases, with 10 bases of the junction left unmatched. Germline lookup yields CDR1 LNHDA and CDR2 SQIVND (reference sequence). The CDR3 sequence: CASIGPTGGRSYNEQFF. Here the CDR3 DNA reads TGTGCCAGTATCGGTCCAACAGGGGGCCGCTCCTACAATGAGCAGTTCTTC.

This clone was detected once. The chain combines TRBV4-2 with TRBJ1-4; 7 bases agree with TRBD1. CDR3 length: 16 residues. Germline assignment: CDR1 LGHNA and CDR2 YNFKEQ. After removal of 0 bases from V and 8 bases from J, the junction contained 9 bases not matched to a gene. CDR3 in amino acids: CASSQDLKQGEEKLFF. For the CDR3, the DNA is TGTGCCAGCAGCCAAGATCTGAAGCAGGGGGAGGAAAAACTGTTTTTT.

This clone was counted a few times. The rearrangement uses TRBV29-1 and TRBJ1-3; TRBD1 is a possible D gene (6 bases). Trimming took 4 bases from V and 3 from J, leaving 10 bases between them. The germline V gene encodes CDR1 SQVTM and CDR2 ANQGSEA. This CDR3 has 13 residues. The CDR3 spells CSVGTANGNTIYF. The CDR3 DNA sequence: TGCAGCGTTGGGACAGCGAATGGAAACACCATATATTTT. The full variable domain, its missing parts supplied by reference TRBV29-1 and TRBJ1-3, is SAVISQKPSRDICQRGTSLTIQCQVDSQVTMMFWYRQQPGQSLTLIATANQGSEATYESGFVIDKFPISRPNLTFSTLTVSNMSPEDSSIYLCSVGTANGNTIYFGEGSWLTVV.

J is TRBJ2-3 and V is TRBV10-1; D is ambiguous. Per germline, CDR1 WNHNN and CDR2 SYGVQD (reference sequence). The ends were cut back, 1 base at V and 7 bases at J, with 3 bases in the middle. CDR3 length equals 11 residues. The CDR3 coding sequence is TGCGCCAGCAGTGAGTTGCATACGCAGTATTTT. Translated: CASSELHTQYF.

This chain uses TRBV6-5 with TRBJ2-7, with TRBD1 identical over 8 bases. CDR1 and CDR2 (germline): MNHEY, SVGAGI. The junction had 3 bases not matched to a gene; V was cut back by 0 bases and J by 2 bases. The CDR3 sequence is 15 residues long. CDR3 sequence (DNA): TGTGCCAGCAGTTACTCGGACAGGGAGACCTACGAGCAGTACTTC. This codes for CASSYSDRETYEQYF.

The gene calls are TRBV7-2 and TRBJ2-2, with D unresolved. The CDR3 loop spans 15 amino acids. Germline CDR1 SGHTA, CDR2 FQGNSA. V gave up 3 bases and J gave up 1 base, with 9 bases separating them. The CDR3 DNA follows: TGTGCCAGCAGCTTGGGCGGAATGAACACCGGGGAGCTGTTTTTT. Encoded protein: CASSLGGMNTGELFF.

The chain joins TRBV7-2 to TRBJ2-5, with D perhaps being TRBD1 or TRBD2 (5 bases each). V shed 3 bases and J shed 5 bases, with 10 bases lying between them. The germline V gene encodes CDR1 SGHTA and CDR2 FQGNSA. The CDR3 contains 13 residues. CDR3 DNA sequence: TGTGCCAGCAGCTTTGGGACGGGGGAGACCCAGTACTTC. It is translated as CASSFGTGETQYF.

The genes are TRBV6-5 and TRBJ1-4; D is undetermined. CDR3 length equals 16 residues. CDR1 MNHEY and CDR2 SVGAGI come from the germline V gene. Trimming cost V 0 bases and J 4 bases, with 12 bases left between them. The CDR3 loop is CASSYSRGSNNEKLFF. The CDR3 region has the DNA TGTGCCAGCAGTTACTCCCGAGGCAGTAATAATGAAAAACTGTTTTTT.

The V call is TRBV5-5, the J call TRBJ1-5, with 9 positions matching TRBD1. The CDR3 contains 17 residues. V was clipped by 1 base and J by 0 bases; unmatched bases: 5. Germline V gives CDR1 SGHKS, CDR2 YYEKEE (reference sequence). CDR3 residues: CASSLWTGAYSNQPQHF. The CDR3 bases are TGTGCCAGCAGCTTGTGGACAGGGGCCTATAGCAATCAGCCCCAGCATTTT.

The chain couples TRBV21-1 to TRBJ2-5; the table's D call, TRBD2, has no DNA check behind it. TRBV21-1 represents a pseudogene. This CDR3 has 18 residues. The chain's CDR3 is CASSKVGVAGEWMETQYF. For the CDR3, the DNA is TGTGCCAGCAGCAAAGTTGGGGTAGCGGGGGAGTGGATGGAGACCCAGTACTTC.

This clone was counted a single time. The chain couples TRBV10-3 to TRBJ1-5; D might be TRBD1 (5 bases). The CDR3 is 13 residues long. Trimming removed 7 bases at V and 6 bases at J, with 13 bases between. Germline V gives CDR1 ENHRY, CDR2 SYGVKD. CDR3: CAITRDVGQPQHF. The CDR3 DNA reads as TGTGCCATCACCCGGGACGTTGGTCAGCCCCAGCATTTT.

The V gene is TRBV28, the J gene TRBJ2-2, with D possibly matching TRBD2 (6 bases). This CDR3 contains 15 residues. V was clipped by 4 bases and J by 2 bases, with 11 bases between them. Germline CDR1 reads MDHEN; CDR2 reads SYDVKM. The CDR3 loop reads CASSWGETNTGELFF. The CDR3 DNA sequence: TGTGCCAGCAGTTGGGGGGAAACCAACACCGGGGAGCTGTTTTTT.

The chain's CDR3 is CASSLNPTGDPNQPQHF. As DNA, the CDR3 is TGTGCCAGCAGCCTCAACCCGACAGGGGACCCCAATCAGCCCCAGCATTTT. The chain carries TRBV7-2 and TRBJ1-5; TRBD1 matches at 8 bases. CDR3 size: 17 residues. Germline values: CDR1 SGHTA, CDR2 FQGNSA. The J segment lost 3 bases and the V segment lost 5 bases, leaving 12 bases of the junction unmatched.

The chain employs TRBV7-2 and TRBJ2-5; no firm D call. CDR3 length equals 15 residues. V lost 1 base and J lost 2, with 11 bases in between. Germline values: CDR1 SGHTA, CDR2 FQGNSA. This CDR3 reads CASSLGWGGQETQYF. CDR3 nucleotides: TGTGCCAGCAGCTTAGGCTGGGGTGGGCAAGAGACCCAGTACTTC.

This clone has at least ten counts. V gene TRBV10-3 combines with J gene TRBJ1-5; a weak D match, TRBD1 (5 bases). Germline lookup yields CDR1 ENHRY and CDR2 SYGVKD. V gave up 10 bases and J gave up 5 bases, with 12 bases separating them. The CDR3 totals 12 residues. In DNA form, the CDR3 reads TGTGCCACCGCGGTAGGGGATCAGCCCCAGCATTTT. Translation gives CATAVGDQPQHF.

The chain employs TRBV5-1 and TRBJ1-2; D is unclear. The CDR3 covers 12 residues. V dropped 4 bases and J dropped 0 bases, with 4 bases sitting between them. Germline V gene lookup returns CDR1 SGHRS and CDR2 YFSETQ. The DNA for the CDR3 is TGCGCCAGCAGCCAAGCTAACTATGGCTACACCTTC. Translating gives CASSQANYGYTF.

V and J are TRBV28 and TRBJ1-4; the match to TRBD1 covers 8 bases. V shed 7 bases, J shed 5 bases, and the junction held 9 bases outside the gene matches. The CDR3 extends over 15 amino acids. Germline V CDR1 and CDR2: MDHEN, SYDVKM. The CDR3 bases are TGTGCCAGCACACCAACGCAGGGGGCGAATGAAAAACTGTTTTTT. It codes for CASTPTQGANEKLFF.

V is TRBV18 and J is TRBJ1-1, with 10 positions matching TRBD1. Germline lookup yields CDR1 KGHSH and CDR2 LQKENI. V lost 3 bases and J lost 6; bases outside the gene matches: 10. This CDR3 has 16 amino acids. The CDR3 region is CASSPYRDRGEAEAFF. DNA of the CDR3: TGTGCCAGCTCACCTTACCGGGACAGGGGAGAGGCTGAAGCTTTCTTT.

This sequence joins TRBV6-6 and TRBJ1-5, with a possible D match to TRBD1 (5 bases). Trimming took off 2 bases at V and 1 base at J, with 9 bases between the two ends. The CDR3 extends over 15 amino acids. Germline V gene sequence: CDR1 MNHNY, CDR2 SVGAGI (reference sequence). CDR3 DNA: TGTGCCAGCAGTTACCCCCGGGACAGCAATCAGCCCCAGCATTTT. This encodes CASSYPRDSNQPQHF.

This clone was picked up one time. The chain links TRBV6-6 to TRBJ2-7, with 7 bases aligning to TRBD1. The CDR3 sequence is 14 residues long. Germline V lookup: CDR1 MNHNY, CDR2 SVGAGI (reference sequence). J gave up 3 bases and V 4 bases, and 6 bases lay outside the gene matches. The CDR3 sequence is CASSFRSGGYEQYF. The CDR3 DNA follows: TGTGCCAGCAGTTTCAGGTCAGGGGGCTACGAGCAGTACTTC.

This clone was seen once. The J gene is TRBJ2-2, the V gene TRBV7-8; TRBD1 matches 8 bases. The J segment lost 0 bases and the V segment lost 4 bases, leaving 4 bases of the junction unmatched. Germline CDR1 and CDR2: SGHVS and FQNEAQ. CDR3 length: 16 amino acids. CDR3 sequence (DNA): TGTGCCAGCAGCTCCCAGGGGGCTGCGAACACCGGGGAGCTGTTTTTT. This gives the protein CASSSQGAANTGELFF.

The chain joins TRBV27 to TRBJ2-1, with D perhaps TRBD2 (5 bases). Germline assignment: CDR1 MNHEY and CDR2 SMNVEV (reference sequence). The CDR3 spans 11 residues. V dropped 8 bases and J dropped 13 bases, with 15 bases sitting between them. The CDR3 nucleotides are TGTGCCAGCGGGAGATGGCTAGCCCAGTTCTTC. Translation gives CASGRWLAQFF.

The J gene is TRBJ1-4, the V gene TRBV7-8; D perhaps matches TRBD1 (5 bases). V was shortened by 5 bases and J by 5 bases, with 15 bases between the two germline ends. Germline V lookup: CDR1 SGHVS, CDR2 FQNEAQ. This CDR3 region has 15 residues. The CDR3 loop reads CASSGLRGENEKLFF. The DNA for the CDR3 is TGTGCCAGCAGCGGACTACGGGGGGAGAATGAAAAACTGTTTTTT.

The CDR3 reads CASKRGGSGYGYTF. The CDR3 region has the DNA TGTGCCAGCAAGAGAGGGGGCTCGGGCTATGGCTACACCTTC. The gene calls are TRBV2 and TRBJ1-2, with 7 nucleotides matching TRBD1. V lost 7 bases to trimming and J lost 4 bases; unmatched junction nucleotides: 9. The CDR3 totals 14 residues. Germline values: CDR1 SNHLY, CDR2 FYNNEI.

Turning to this clone: The junction shows a germline mismatch at one end, possibly a read error. The J gene is TRBJ2-5, the V gene TRBV6-5, with a weak D call TRBD1 (6 bases). The CDR3 consists of 13 residues. Germline lookup yields CDR1 MNHEY and CDR2 SVGAGI. The CDR3 here is CASSQGSQGTQYF. The CDR3 DNA sequence: TGTGCCAGCAGCCAGGGGTCCCAAGGGACCCAGTACTTC.